This is a list of T cell receptor beta chains from one sample in a study of cytomegalovirus exposure and HLA in healthy donors. TCRdb keeps only in-frame clones here, not all; method: immunoSEQ multiplex PCR. The sample has 150,000 to 200,000 clones; around nine tenths are singletons. The sample comprised PBMCs. These receptors originate from a woman in her late teens or twenties in good health and CMV-seronegative. The CDR3 runs from the conserved cysteine through the conserved F or W. Fields, in order: clone size, V gene, D gene, J gene, CDR3 protein, CDR3 DNA. D genes are given only for firm matches. A row's size may be missing; if present it is once, few, many or a size class.

.	TRBV28	TRBD1	TRBJ2-7	CASSSPYPGQGSPSSYEQYF	TGTGCCAGCAGTTCCCCGTATCCGGGACAGGGGTCCCCCTCGTCCTACGAGCAGTACTTC
.	TRBV2	TRBD2	TRBJ2-1	CASSGTGSGGDEQFF	TGTGCCAGCAGTGGAACCGGTAGCGGGGGGGATGAGCAGTTCTTC
once	TRBV1	.	TRBJ2-7	CTSSQDPAGGPYEQYF	TGCACCAGCAGCCAAGACCCAGCGGGAGGGCCCTACGAGCAGTACTTC
.	TRBV28	.	TRBJ2-2	CASSFPGDNTGELFF	TGTGCCAGCAGTTTTCCAGGGGACAACACCGGGGAGCTGTTTTTT
.	TRBV27	.	TRBJ1-1	CASSSMGPLRQTSFF	TGTGCCAGCAGTTCTATGGGCCCCTTGAGACAGACTTCTTTCTTT
.	TRBV11-2	.	TRBJ2-5	CASSLAGVGETQYF	TGTGCCAGCAGCCTGGCGGGCGTTGGGGAGACCCAGTACTTC
.	TRBV2	TRBD1	TRBJ2-7	CARGGWDRGYEQYF	TGTGCCAGAGGAGGCTGGGACAGGGGGTACGAGCAGTACTTC
.	TRBV15	.	TRBJ2-4	CATSRVAVAKNIQYF	TGTGCCACCAGCAGAGTTGCGGTGGCCAAAAACATTCAGTACTTC
.	TRBV25-1	.	TRBJ2-2	CASSESTGPTRNTGELFF	TGTGCCAGCAGTGAATCGACAGGTCCGACCCGAAACACCGGGGAGCTGTTTTTT
once	TRBV28	.	TRBJ1-6	CASSPTGPLHF	TGTGCCAGCAGCCCCACCGGGCCCCTCCACTTT
.	TRBV6-5	.	TRBJ2-7	CASSLLTGPYEQYF	TGTGCCAGCAGCTTACTGACAGGACCCTACGAGCAGTACTTC
.	TRBV7-7	.	TRBJ2-1	CASSLDGFGNNEQFF	TGTGCCAGCAGCTTAGACGGGTTTGGTAACAATGAGCAGTTCTTC
.	TRBV28	TRBD2	TRBJ2-1	CASSLPTSGSYNEQFF	TGTGCCAGCAGTTTACCCACTAGCGGGTCATACAATGAGCAGTTCTTC
.	TRBV7-9	.	TRBJ1-1	CASRGTPFMAFF	TGTGCCAGCCGCGGGACTCCTTTTATGGCTTTCTTT
few	TRBV19	.	TRBJ1-3	CASSTGNSGNTIYF	TGTGCCAGTAGTACCGGGAACTCTGGAAACACCATATATTTT
.	TRBV5-1	TRBD2	TRBJ2-7	CASSLGLAGAVYEQYF	TGCGCCAGCAGCTTGGGACTAGCGGGAGCCGTCTACGAGCAGTACTTC
.	TRBV4-1	TRBD2	TRBJ2-5	CASSPMPGGQETQYF	TGCGCCAGCAGCCCTATGCCGGGGGGGCAAGAGACCCAGTACTTC
.	TRBV18	.	TRBJ2-3	CASSQLGRTDTQYF	TGTGCCAGCTCACAACTGGGCCGCACAGATACGCAGTATTTT
.	TRBV7-2	TRBD2	TRBJ2-3	CASSLEEALAGYIADTQYF	TGTGCCAGCAGCTTAGAGGAGGCACTAGCGGGGTACATCGCAGATACGCAGTATTTT
.	TRBV7-8	TRBD1	TRBJ1-1	CASSSPRTGPRGTEAFF	TGTGCCAGTAGCTCGCCCCGGACAGGGCCGAGGGGCACTGAAGCTTTCTTT
.	TRBV5-1	.	TRBJ1-3	CASSLDWRPGNTIYF	TGCGCCAGCAGTCTTGACTGGAGGCCCGGAAACACCATATATTTT
.	TRBV5-1	TRBD1	TRBJ1-2	CASSLEQGAGYGYTF	TGCGCCAGCAGCTTGGAGCAGGGGGCAGGGTATGGCTACACCTTC
few	TRBV6-5	TRBD1	TRBJ1-6	CASSYARQGYSPLHF	TGTGCCAGCAGTTACGCACGACAGGGGTACTCACCCCTCCACTTT
.	TRBV5-1	TRBD2	TRBJ2-1	CASSLASGSYDEQFF	TGCGCCAGCAGCTTGGCTAGCGGGAGTTACGATGAGCAGTTCTTC
.	TRBV27	TRBD1	TRBJ1-2	CASKGTGDGYGYTF	TGTGCCAGCAAAGGGACAGGGGACGGCTATGGCTACACCTTC